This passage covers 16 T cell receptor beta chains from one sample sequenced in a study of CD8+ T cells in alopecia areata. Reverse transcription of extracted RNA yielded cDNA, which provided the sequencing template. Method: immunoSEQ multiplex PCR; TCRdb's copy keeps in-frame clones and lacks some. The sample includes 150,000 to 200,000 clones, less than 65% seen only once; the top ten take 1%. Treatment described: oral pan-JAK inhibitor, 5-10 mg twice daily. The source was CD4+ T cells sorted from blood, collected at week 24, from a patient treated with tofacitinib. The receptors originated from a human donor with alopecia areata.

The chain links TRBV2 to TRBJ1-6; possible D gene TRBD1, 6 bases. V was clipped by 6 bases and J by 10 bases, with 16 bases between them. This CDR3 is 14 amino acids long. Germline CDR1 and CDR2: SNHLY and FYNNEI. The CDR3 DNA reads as TGTGCCAGCAGCGTAGGACAGTCCGGGTCACCCCTCCACTTT. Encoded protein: CASSVGQSGSPLHF.

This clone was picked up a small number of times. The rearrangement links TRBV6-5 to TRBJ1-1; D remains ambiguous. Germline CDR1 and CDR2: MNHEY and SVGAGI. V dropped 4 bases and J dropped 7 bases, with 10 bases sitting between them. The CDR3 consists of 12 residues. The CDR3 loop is CASSSGRVEAFF. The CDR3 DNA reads TGTGCCAGCAGTTCAGGACGAGTTGAAGCTTTCTTT.

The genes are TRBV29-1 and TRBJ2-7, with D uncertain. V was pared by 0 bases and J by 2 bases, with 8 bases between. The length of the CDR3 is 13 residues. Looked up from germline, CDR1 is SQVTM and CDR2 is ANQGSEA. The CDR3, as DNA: TGCAGCGTTGAAGATCCCCCGGCCTACGAGCAGTACTTC. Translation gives CSVEDPPAYEQYF.

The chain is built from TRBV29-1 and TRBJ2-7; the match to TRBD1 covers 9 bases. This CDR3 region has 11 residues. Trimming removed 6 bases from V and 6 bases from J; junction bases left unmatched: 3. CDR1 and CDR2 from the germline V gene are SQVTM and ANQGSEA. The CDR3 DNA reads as TGCAGCGTGGGGACAGGGCGCGAGCAGTACTTC. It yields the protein CSVGTGREQYF.

CDR3 loop: CASSLEGAVPEQFF. For the CDR3, the DNA is TGTGCCAGCAGCTTAGAGGGGGCTGTTCCTGAGCAGTTCTTC. The V gene is TRBV7-2, the J gene TRBJ2-1; 7 bases match TRBD1. The J segment lost 9 bases and the V segment lost 1 base, leaving 6 bases of the junction unmatched. This CDR3 contains 14 residues. From germline, CDR1 is SGHTA and CDR2 FQGNSA.

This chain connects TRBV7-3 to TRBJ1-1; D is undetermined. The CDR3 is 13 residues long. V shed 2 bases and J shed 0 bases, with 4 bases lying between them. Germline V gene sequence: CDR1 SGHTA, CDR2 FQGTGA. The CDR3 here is CASSLQLNTEAFF. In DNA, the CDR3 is TGTGCCAGCAGCTTACAGCTGAACACTGAAGCTTTCTTT.

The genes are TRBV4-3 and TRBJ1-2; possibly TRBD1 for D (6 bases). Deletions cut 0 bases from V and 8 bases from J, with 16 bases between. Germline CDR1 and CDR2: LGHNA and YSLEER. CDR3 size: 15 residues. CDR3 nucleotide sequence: TGCGCCAGCAGCCAAGAAGGCAGGGGAGCGGGAGGCTACACCTTC. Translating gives CASSQEGRGAGGYTF.

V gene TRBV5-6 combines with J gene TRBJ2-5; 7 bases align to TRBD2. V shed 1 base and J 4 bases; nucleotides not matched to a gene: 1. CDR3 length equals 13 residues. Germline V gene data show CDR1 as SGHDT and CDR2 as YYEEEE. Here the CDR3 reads CASSLSGGETQYF. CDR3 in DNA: TGTGCCAGCAGCTTGTCGGGGGGAGAGACCCAGTACTTC.

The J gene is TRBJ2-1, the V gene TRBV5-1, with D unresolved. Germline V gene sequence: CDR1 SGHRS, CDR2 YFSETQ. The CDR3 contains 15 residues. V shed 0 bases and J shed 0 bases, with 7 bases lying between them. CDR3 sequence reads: CASSLVPNSYNEQFF. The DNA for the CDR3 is TGCGCCAGCAGCTTGGTGCCAAACTCCTACAATGAGCAGTTCTTC.

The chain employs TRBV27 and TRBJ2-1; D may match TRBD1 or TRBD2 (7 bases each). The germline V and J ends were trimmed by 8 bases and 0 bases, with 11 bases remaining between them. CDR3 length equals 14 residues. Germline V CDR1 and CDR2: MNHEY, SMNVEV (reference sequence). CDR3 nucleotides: TGTGCCAGCCAGCGGGACAGCTCCTACAATGAGCAGTTCTTC. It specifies CASQRDSSYNEQFF.

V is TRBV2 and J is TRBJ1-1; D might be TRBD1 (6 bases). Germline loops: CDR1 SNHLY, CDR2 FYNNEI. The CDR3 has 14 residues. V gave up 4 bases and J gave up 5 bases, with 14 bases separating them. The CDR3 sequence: CASSVLTGITEAFF. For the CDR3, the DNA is TGTGCCAGCAGTGTATTAACAGGGATTACTGAAGCTTTCTTT.

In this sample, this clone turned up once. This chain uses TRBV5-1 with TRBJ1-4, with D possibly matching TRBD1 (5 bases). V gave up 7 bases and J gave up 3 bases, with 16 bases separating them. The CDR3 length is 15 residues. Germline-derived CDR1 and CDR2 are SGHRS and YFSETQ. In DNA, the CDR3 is TGCGCCAGCCGAGCGACGGGGGGAGCTAATGAAAAACTGTTTTTT. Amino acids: CASRATGGANEKLFF. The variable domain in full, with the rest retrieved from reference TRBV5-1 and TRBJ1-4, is KAGVTQTPRYLIKTRGQQVTLSCSPISGHRSVSWYQQTPGQGLQFLFEYFSETQRNKGNFPGRFSGRQFSNSRSEMNVSTLELGDSALYLCASRATGGANEKLFFGSGTQLSVL.

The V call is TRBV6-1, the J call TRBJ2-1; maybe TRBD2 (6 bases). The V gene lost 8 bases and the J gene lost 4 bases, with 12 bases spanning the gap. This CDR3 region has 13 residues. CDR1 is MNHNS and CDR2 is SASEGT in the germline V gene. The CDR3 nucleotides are TGTGCCAGCGGGATGACTAGTTACAATGAGCAGTTCTTC. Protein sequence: CASGMTSYNEQFF.

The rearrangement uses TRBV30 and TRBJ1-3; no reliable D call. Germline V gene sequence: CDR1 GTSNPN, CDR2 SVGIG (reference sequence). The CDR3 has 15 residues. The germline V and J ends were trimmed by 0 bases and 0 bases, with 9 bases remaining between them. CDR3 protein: CAWSVGRFSGNTIYF. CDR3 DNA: TGTGCCTGGAGTGTAGGACGGTTCTCTGGAAACACCATATATTTT.

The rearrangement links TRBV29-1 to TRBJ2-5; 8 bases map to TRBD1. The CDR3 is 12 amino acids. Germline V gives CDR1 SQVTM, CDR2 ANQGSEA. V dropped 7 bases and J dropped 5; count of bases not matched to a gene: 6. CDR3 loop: CSAGGLRETQYF. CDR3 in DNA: TGCAGCGCAGGGGGCTTGAGGGAGACCCAGTACTTC.

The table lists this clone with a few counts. DNA of the CDR3: TGTGCCAGCAGCTTAGGGACTAGCGGGGGGATCACAGATACGCAGTATTTT. It specifies CASSLGTSGGITDTQYF. V usage is TRBV7-2 and J usage is TRBJ2-3; 14 nucleotides match TRBD2. Germline-derived CDR1 and CDR2 are SGHTA and FQGNSA. J gave up 2 bases and V 1 base, and 2 bases lay outside the gene matches. The CDR3 contains 17 residues.